These T cell receptor beta chains were read from a single sample in a study of shared clonotypes between healthy human individuals. Repertoires were generated with immunoSEQ multiplex PCR, while TCRdb's copy carries only in-frame clones and drops some. Here the sample spans hundreds of thousands of clones, 70% to 80% being singletons. The sequenced material came from PBMCs. The receptors were sampled from a woman between 35 and 50 years old in good health. Some clones in this sample may be carry-over from other donors' samples. The CDR3 runs from the conserved cysteine through the conserved F or W. The D gene is left open where the match is weak. Size is stated for part of the rows, as once, few or many counts, or as a class when the clone is expanded.

d_call,j_call,v_call,clone_size,cdr3_aa,cdr3_nt
TRBD2,TRBJ2-2,TRBV28,.,CASTVLAGGGDTGELFF,TGTGCCAGCACCGTACTAGCGGGAGGAGGGGACACCGGGGAGCTGTTTTTT
.,TRBJ2-5,TRBV15,few,CATSSLSRGGETQYF,TGTGCCACCAGCAGTCTTAGCAGGGGAGGAGAGACCCAGTACTTC
TRBD1,TRBJ2-3,TRBV7-6,.,CASSFPGQSTDTQYF,TGTGCCAGCAGCTTCCCGGGACAGAGCACAGATACGCAGTATTTT
.,TRBJ2-1,TRBV7-8,.,CASSLDGGSYNEQFF,TGTGCCAGCAGCTTAGATGGGGGGTCCTACAATGAGCAGTTCTTC
.,TRBJ2-2,TRBV7-6,once,CASSPRVSNTGELFF,TGTGCCAGCAGCCCCCGGGTCTCGAACACCGGGGAGCTGTTTTTT
.,TRBJ1-1,TRBV15,.,CATSRDRGAEAFF,TGTGCCACCAGCAGAGATAGAGGAGCTGAAGCTTTCTTT
.,TRBJ2-2,TRBV27,.,CASSLSTYTGELFF,TGTGCCAGCAGTTTATCAACATACACCGGGGAGCTGTTTTTT
.,TRBJ2-5,TRBV28,.,CASSPPVSFGIETQYF,TGTGCCAGCAGCCCCCCCGTAAGTTTTGGGATCGAGACCCAGTACTTC
.,TRBJ2-7,TRBV11-2,.,CASRGGTESSYEQYF,TGTGCCAGCAGGGGCGGGACCGAAAGCTCCTACGAGCAGTACTTC
.,TRBJ2-7,TRBV6-5,.,CASSPPGRVGEQYF,TGTGCCAGCAGTCCGCCGGGCAGGGTTGGCGAGCAGTACTTC
TRBD2,TRBJ2-2,TRBV6-1,once,CASSEAGGPTGELFF,TGTGCCAGCAGTGAGGCGGGAGGGCCCACCGGGGAGCTGTTTTTT
.,TRBJ2-3,TRBV9,.,CASSRQRGTDTQYF,TGTGCCAGCAGCCGCCAACGAGGTACAGATACGCAGTATTTT
.,TRBJ2-7,TRBV6-5,.,CAFRGLGREQYF,TGTGCCTTCAGAGGCCTGGGACGCGAGCAGTACTTC